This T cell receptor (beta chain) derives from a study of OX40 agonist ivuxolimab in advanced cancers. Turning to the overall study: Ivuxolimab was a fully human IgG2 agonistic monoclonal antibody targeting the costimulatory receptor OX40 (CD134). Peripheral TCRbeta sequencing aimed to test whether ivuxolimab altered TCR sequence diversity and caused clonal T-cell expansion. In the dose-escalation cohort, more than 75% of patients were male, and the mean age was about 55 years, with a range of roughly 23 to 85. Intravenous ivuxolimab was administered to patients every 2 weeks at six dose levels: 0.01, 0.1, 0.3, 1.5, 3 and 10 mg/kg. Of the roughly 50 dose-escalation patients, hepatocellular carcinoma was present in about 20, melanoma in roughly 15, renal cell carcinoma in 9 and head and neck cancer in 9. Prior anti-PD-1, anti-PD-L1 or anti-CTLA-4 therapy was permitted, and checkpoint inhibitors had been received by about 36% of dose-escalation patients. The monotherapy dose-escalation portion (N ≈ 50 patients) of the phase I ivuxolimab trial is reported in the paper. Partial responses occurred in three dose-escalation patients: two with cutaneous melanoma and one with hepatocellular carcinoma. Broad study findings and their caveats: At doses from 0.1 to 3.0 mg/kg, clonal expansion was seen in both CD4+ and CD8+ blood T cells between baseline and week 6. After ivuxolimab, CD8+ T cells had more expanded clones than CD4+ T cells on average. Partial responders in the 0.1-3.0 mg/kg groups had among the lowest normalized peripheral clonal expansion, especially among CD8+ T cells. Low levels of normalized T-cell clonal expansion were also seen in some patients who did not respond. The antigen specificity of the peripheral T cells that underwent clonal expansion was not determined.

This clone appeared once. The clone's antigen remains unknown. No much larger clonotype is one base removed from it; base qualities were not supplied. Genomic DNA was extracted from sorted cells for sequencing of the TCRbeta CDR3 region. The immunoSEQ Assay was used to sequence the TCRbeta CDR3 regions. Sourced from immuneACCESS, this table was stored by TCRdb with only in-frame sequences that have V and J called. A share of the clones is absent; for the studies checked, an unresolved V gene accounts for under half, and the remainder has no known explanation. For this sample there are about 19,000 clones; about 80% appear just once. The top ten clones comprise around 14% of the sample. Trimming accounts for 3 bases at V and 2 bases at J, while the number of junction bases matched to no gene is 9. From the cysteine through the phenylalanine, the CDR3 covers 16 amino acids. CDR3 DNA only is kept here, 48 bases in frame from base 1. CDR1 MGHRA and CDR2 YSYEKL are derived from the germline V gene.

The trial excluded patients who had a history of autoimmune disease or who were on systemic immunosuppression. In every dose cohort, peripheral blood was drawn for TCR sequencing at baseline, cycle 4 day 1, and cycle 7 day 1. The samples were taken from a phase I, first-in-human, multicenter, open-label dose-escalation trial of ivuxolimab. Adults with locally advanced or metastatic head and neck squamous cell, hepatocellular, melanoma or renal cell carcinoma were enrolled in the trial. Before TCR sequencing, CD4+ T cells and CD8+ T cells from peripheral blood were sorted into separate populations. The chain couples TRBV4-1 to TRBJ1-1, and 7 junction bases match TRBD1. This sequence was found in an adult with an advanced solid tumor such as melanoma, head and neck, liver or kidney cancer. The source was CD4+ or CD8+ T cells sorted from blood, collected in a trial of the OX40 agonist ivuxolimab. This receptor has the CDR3 CASSQPTGDGNTEAFF. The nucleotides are TGCGCCAGCAGCCAGCCAACAGGGGACGGAAACACTGAAGCTTTCTTT.